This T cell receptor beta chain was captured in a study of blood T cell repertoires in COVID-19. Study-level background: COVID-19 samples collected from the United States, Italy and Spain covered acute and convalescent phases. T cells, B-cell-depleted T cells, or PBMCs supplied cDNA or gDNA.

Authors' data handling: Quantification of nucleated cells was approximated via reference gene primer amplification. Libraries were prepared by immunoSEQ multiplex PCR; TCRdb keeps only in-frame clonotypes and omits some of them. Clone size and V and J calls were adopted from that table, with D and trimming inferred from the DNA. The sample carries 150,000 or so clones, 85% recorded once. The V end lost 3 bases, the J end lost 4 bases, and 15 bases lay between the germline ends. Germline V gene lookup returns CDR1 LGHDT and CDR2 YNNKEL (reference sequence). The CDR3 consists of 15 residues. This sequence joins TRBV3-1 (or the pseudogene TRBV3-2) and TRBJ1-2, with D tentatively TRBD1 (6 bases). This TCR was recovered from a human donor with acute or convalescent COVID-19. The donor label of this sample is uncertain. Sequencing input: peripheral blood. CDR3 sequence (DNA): TGTGCCAGCAGCCAGGCCGGTTTACAGGGCTATGGCTACACCTTC. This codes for CASSQAGLQGYGYTF.